This TCR beta chain was captured by sequencing in a study of shared clonotypes between healthy human individuals. The wider study: Every donor yielded three CD4 naive, three CD4 memory, two CD8 naive and one CD8 memory plate.

Unmatched junction bases numbered 7, after V lost 5 bases and J lost 5 bases. There are 16 residues in the CDR3. Germline lookup yields CDR1 SGHDN and CDR2 FVKESK. An approximately 200 ng quantity of DNA, 29,000 or so T cell genomes, went into the sorted-subset replicate PCRs. Clones were read by immunoSEQ multiplex PCR, and TCRdb kept only the in-frame ones, dropping some. In the table there are 850,000 to 1,200,000 clones, about 75% of which are singletons. The source of this sequence is a young man in good health. Material: memory CD4+ T cells sorted from blood. Subset in this sample: CD45RA-negative fraction. The rearrangement links TRBV14 to TRBJ2-5, with 14 bases fitting TRBD2. The CDR3 nucleotides read TGTGCCAGCAGCGCCAGACTAGCGGGAGGGCATGAGACCCAGTACTTC. Protein: CASSARLAGGHETQYF.